What follows are 15 T cell receptor beta chains derived from one specimen sequenced in a study of persistence of HIV-infected CD4 T cells. The libraries were made with immunoSEQ version 4 in survey mode. Using immunoSEQ multiplex PCR, the repertoire was profiled, and TCRdb retains in-frame clones only, with some absent. The repertoire consists of tens of thousands of clones, with roughly 87% occurring once and the leading ten covering 1.3%. Antigen specificity for these receptors is unknown. Cells were stimulated nonspecifically with anti-CD3/anti-CD28 magnetic beads. Sorting of responding CD4+ T cells relied on upregulated CD40 ligand together with CD69. Sequences were derived from CD4+ T cells sorted from PBMCs after roughly 18-hour stimulation, sampled from a patient who received antiretroviral therapy. The receptors stem from an adult man with HIV who was CMV-seropositive.

The chain has TRBV2 and TRBJ1-5; D unresolved. V lost 6 bases, J lost 1 base, and 7 bases lay in between. The CDR3 consists of 13 residues. Germline CDR1 reads SNHLY; CDR2 reads FYNNEI. The DNA of the CDR3 is TGTGCCAGCAGGCGGACCAGCAATCAGCCCCAGCATTTT. This codes for CASRRTSNQPQHF.

The chain combines TRBV14 with TRBJ2-7; TRBD2 agrees at 11 bases. The CDR3 runs to 16 residues. Germline loops: CDR1 SGHDN, CDR2 FVKESK. Trimming at V came to 2 bases and at J to 0 bases, leaving 3 bases not matched to a gene. CDR3 residues: CASSQTGTSGSYEQYF. As DNA, the CDR3 is TGTGCCAGCAGCCAAACAGGGACTAGCGGCTCCTACGAGCAGTACTTC.

The chain couples TRBV9 to TRBJ1-4; D gene unclear. CDR3 length equals 16 residues. Germline V gene lookup returns CDR1 SGDLS and CDR2 YYNGEE. Trimming removed 5 bases at V and 8 bases at J, with 22 bases between. The CDR3 loop reads CASSRLTQGLDEKLFF. The CDR3 DNA reads as TGTGCCAGCAGTAGACTAACCCAAGGTTTGGACGAAAAACTGTTTTTT.

The rearrangement uses TRBV10-3 and TRBJ2-1; no firm D call. This CDR3 is built from 12 residues. Looked up from germline, CDR1 is ENHRY and CDR2 is SYGVKD. V lost 3 bases and J 9 bases, leaving 9 bases between the germline ends. The CDR3 spells CAISEVAGEQFF. CDR3 bases: TGTGCCATCAGTGAAGTGGCCGGTGAGCAGTTCTTC.

The rearrangement links TRBV5-5 to TRBJ2-7; 9 bases fit TRBD2. Trimming at V came to 4 bases and at J to 3 bases, leaving 11 bases not matched to a gene. Germline CDR1 is SGHKS and CDR2 is YYEKEE (reference sequence). The CDR3 is made up of 16 amino acids. The CDR3 reads CASSPAGGGRVYEQYF. The CDR3 nucleotides are TGTGCCAGCAGCCCCGCTGGGGGCGGGAGGGTCTACGAGCAGTACTTC.

The chain recombines TRBV18 with TRBJ2-7, with D unclear. The CDR3 runs 14 residues. The germline V and J ends were trimmed by 0 bases and 0 bases, with 6 bases remaining between them. Germline loops: CDR1 KGHSH, CDR2 LQKENI. The CDR3 loop is CASSPPVSSYEQYF. CDR3 DNA: TGTGCCAGCTCACCACCGGTCAGCTCCTACGAGCAGTACTTC.

This chain connects TRBV5-3 to TRBJ2-1; 9 bases are shared with TRBD1. TRBV5-3 belongs to the ORF category, with a function that is uncertain. The CDR3 extends over 18 amino acids. V lost 4 bases and J lost 6; bases outside the gene matches: 17. The CDR3 sequence: CARSAEVRDRVSCNEQFF. Written as DNA, the CDR3 is TGTGCCAGAAGCGCGGAGGTCCGGGACAGGGTAAGCTGCAATGAGCAGTTCTTC.

The chain recombines TRBV6-5 with TRBJ1-2, with D tentatively TRBD1 (6 bases). V lost 8 bases and J lost 6, with 19 bases in between. This CDR3 has 14 amino acids. Germline V CDR1 and CDR2: MNHEY, SVGAGI. CDR3 bases: TGTGCCAGCTGGGGGGGGCGCCTGGGAAATGGCTACACCTTC. Its translation is CASWGGRLGNGYTF.

This chain links TRBV20-1 with TRBJ1-6; D remains unclear. The CDR3 is 13 amino acids. The V gene's germline CDR1 is DFQATT and CDR2 SNEGSKA (reference sequence). The ends were cut back, 3 bases at V and 6 bases at J, with 9 bases in the middle. CDR3 bases: TGCAGTGCTAGTTCGGTAGCTAATTCACCCCTCCACTTT. Translation gives CSASSVANSPLHF.

The chain combines TRBV11-1 with TRBJ2-7, with 7 bases identical to TRBD1. The germline gives CDR1 SGHAT, CDR2 FQDESV (reference sequence). The CDR3 is 15 residues long. The ends lost 1 base at V and 0 bases at J; junction bases unmatched: 3. The DNA of the CDR3 is TGTGCCAGCAGCTTAGACGGACAGGTCTCCTACGAGCAGTACTTC. Amino acid sequence: CASSLDGQVSYEQYF.

The chain uses TRBV5-1 and TRBJ2-2, with D possibly matching TRBD1 (6 bases). The CDR3 consists of 17 residues. Germline CDR1 SGHRS, CDR2 YFSETQ. V was trimmed by 1 base and J by 8 bases, leaving 21 bases between them. The CDR3 DNA reads as TGCGCCAGCAGCTTGAACCCTGGGACACCCCTAGATGGGGAGCTGTTTTTT. Translation gives CASSLNPGTPLDGELFF.

This CDR3 reads CASTLAGGFSYNEQFF. The CDR3 coding sequence is TGTGCCAGTACACTAGCGGGAGGATTCTCCTACAATGAGCAGTTCTTC. The V gene is TRBV19, the J gene TRBJ2-1; TRBD2 aligns across 12 bases. Germline values: CDR1 LNHDA, CDR2 SQIVND (reference sequence). Trimming took 7 bases from V and 0 from J; bases not matched to a gene: 4. The length of the CDR3 is 16 residues.

This chain uses TRBV6-1 with TRBJ1-6, with D possibly matching TRBD1 (6 bases). The CDR3 totals 17 residues. Trimming removed 1 base from V and 4 bases from J, with 14 bases in between. From germline, CDR1 is MNHNS and CDR2 SASEGT. This CDR3 is CASSEGRGNFYNSPLHF. CDR3 in DNA: TGTGCCAGCAGTGAAGGGAGGGGGAACTTTTATAATTCACCCCTCCACTTT.

This clone occurred a few times. The rearrangement uses TRBV7-2 and TRBJ1-5, with D maybe TRBD1 (5 bases). The CDR3 is 15 residues long. V was cut by 3 bases and J by 0 bases, with 9 bases left in between. Germline CDR1 SGHTA, CDR2 FQGNSA. CDR3 loop: CASSLTASSNQPQHF. The DNA for the CDR3 is TGTGCCAGCAGCTTGACAGCATCTAGCAATCAGCCCCAGCATTTT.

The chain links TRBV6-2 or TRBV6-3 to TRBJ2-5; D remains ambiguous. Trimming removed 2 bases at V and 2 bases at J, with 3 bases between. This CDR3 is built from 12 residues. In germline, CDR1 is MNHEY, CDR2 SVGEGT. CDR3 nucleotides: TGTGCCAGCAGTTACACACAAGAGACCCAGTACTTC. Translating it yields CASSYTQETQYF.